The 26 T cell receptor beta chains given below trace back to one sample, sequenced in a study of OX40 agonist ivuxolimab in advanced cancers. Generated by immunoSEQ multiplex PCR, the TCRdb table keeps only in-frame clones and is missing some. This table has 65,000 to 75,000 clones, 92% appearing once. The starting material was CD4+ or CD8+ T cells sorted from blood, obtained in a trial of the OX40 agonist ivuxolimab. The receptors here all came from an adult with an advanced solid tumor such as melanoma, head and neck, liver or kidney cancer.

The CDR3 nucleotides are TGTGCCAGCAGTTCAGGACTAGCGGGAGCCAACACCGGGGAGCTGTTTTTT. Translation: CASSSGLAGANTGELFF. This rearrangement joins TRBV5-4 to TRBJ2-2; 13 bases fit TRBD2. The CDR3 spans 17 residues. Germline CDR1 SGHNT, CDR2 YYREEE (reference sequence). With 5 bases clipped from V and 2 bases from J, the junction kept 6 bases outside the gene matches.

This chain's CDR3 is CASSDLKREAYNEQFF. In DNA, the CDR3 is TGTGCCAGCAGTGATCTTAAGCGGGAGGCCTACAATGAGCAGTTCTTC. The V call is TRBV25-1, the J call TRBJ2-1; 9 positions match TRBD2. The CDR3 extends over 16 amino acids. Trimming took 3 bases from V and 2 from J; bases not matched to a gene: 5. From germline, CDR1 is MGHDK and CDR2 SYGVNS.

CDR3 amino acids: CASSLDAPNYGYTF. In DNA form, the CDR3 reads TGTGCCAGCAGCTTAGACGCCCCCAACTATGGCTACACCTTC. The gene calls are TRBV7-2 and TRBJ1-2; D is unresolved. Trimming took off 1 base at V and 2 bases at J, with 8 bases between the two ends. Germline CDR1 is SGHTA and CDR2 is FQGNSA. The CDR3 runs 14 residues.

This chain connects TRBV28 to TRBJ2-6, with D possibly matching TRBD1 (5 bases). V was trimmed by 2 bases and J by 3 bases, leaving 8 bases between them. This CDR3 comprises 15 residues. Per germline, CDR1 MDHEN and CDR2 SYDVKM. The CDR3 is CASSLGASGANVLTF. The CDR3, as DNA: TGTGCCAGCAGTTTAGGGGCGAGTGGGGCCAACGTCCTGACTTTC.

This clone was seen a single time. V and J are TRBV19 and TRBJ1-1; no reliable D call. The CDR3 runs to 14 residues. Between the trimmed V and J ends, which lost 3 bases and 0 bases, there was a span of 8 bases. CDR1 and CDR2 from the germline V gene are LNHDA and SQIVND (reference sequence). The CDR3 loop reads CASSISQLNTEAFF. The DNA of the CDR3 is TGTGCCAGTAGTATTTCCCAATTGAACACTGAAGCTTTCTTT.

V is TRBV29-1 and J is TRBJ1-1; TRBD1 matches at 7 bases. V was clipped by 3 bases and J by 4 bases; unmatched bases: 8. The CDR3 contains 14 residues. Germline V gene sequence: CDR1 SQVTM, CDR2 ANQGSEA. The CDR3 loop reads CSVDWAGGVTEAFF. The CDR3 DNA follows: TGCAGCGTTGATTGGGCAGGGGGGGTCACTGAAGCTTTCTTT.

The gene calls are TRBV10-3 and TRBJ1-2, with D tentatively TRBD1 (6 bases). Trimming took off 5 bases at V and 2 bases at J, with 12 bases between the two ends. The CDR3 is 14 residues long. The germline CDR1 and CDR2 sequences are ENHRY and SYGVKD. CDR3 protein: CAISTRGENYGYTF. In DNA, the CDR3 is TGTGCCATCAGTACCAGGGGAGAGAACTATGGCTACACCTTC.

The chain has TRBV10-3 and TRBJ2-7; 7 bases match TRBD2. Germline-derived CDR1 and CDR2 are ENHRY and SYGVKD. Trimming at V came to 7 bases and at J to 0 bases, leaving 9 bases not matched to a gene. The CDR3 has 15 amino acids. CDR3 amino acids: CAINVGGGSSYEQYF. CDR3 nucleotides: TGTGCCATCAACGTAGGCGGGGGAAGCTCCTACGAGCAGTACTTC.

The rearrangement uses TRBV7-8 and TRBJ2-7; no clear D gene. There are 14 residues in the CDR3. V lost 1 base and J 2 bases, leaving 9 bases between the germline ends. CDR1 is SGHVS, CDR2 FQNEAQ, per germline. The CDR3 DNA reads TGTGCCAGCAGCTTAGATCCTAGACCCTACGAGCAGTACTTC. This translates into CASSLDPRPYEQYF.

This clone was observed a single time. This chain connects TRBV6-5 to TRBJ2-5, with D unclear. The end of the DNA aligns better with TRBJ2-7, so the J call may be wrong. The CDR3 has 14 residues. CDR1 and CDR2 (germline): MNHEY, SVGAGI. CDR3 in amino acids: CASSYSSKVYEQYF. The CDR3 coding sequence is TGTGCCAGCAGTTACTCGAGTAAGGTTTACGAGCAGTACTTC.

The J gene is TRBJ2-3, the V gene TRBV19, with D tentatively TRBD2 (6 bases). The CDR3 is 17 amino acids. Germline CDR1 reads LNHDA; CDR2 reads SQIVND (reference sequence). Trimming cost V 4 bases and J 2 bases, with 19 bases left between them. CDR3 residues: CASSNWGVASDTDTQYF. CDR3 bases: TGTGCCAGTAGTAACTGGGGTGTGGCTAGCGACACAGATACGCAGTATTTT.

This clone has just one count. The rearrangement uses TRBV9 and TRBJ2-3, with 10 nucleotides matching TRBD2. V gave up 0 bases and J gave up 3 bases; unmatched junction bases: 7. Germline loops: CDR1 SGDLS, CDR2 YYNGEE. This CDR3 has 17 amino acids. As DNA, the CDR3 is TGTGCCAGCAGCGTAGCTGGACTAGCGGCGGGAACAGATACGCAGTATTTT. Its translation is CASSVAGLAAGTDTQYF.

The V call is TRBV6-1, the J call TRBJ2-2, with a tentative D call TRBD1 (6 bases). CDR3 length: 15 amino acids. V was clipped by 4 bases and J by 1 base, with 10 bases between them. Germline loops: CDR1 MNHNS, CDR2 SASEGT. CDR3 sequence reads: CASSVSTGNTGELFF. CDR3 bases: TGTGCCAGCAGTGTTTCGACAGGGAACACCGGGGAGCTGTTTTTT.

The chain recombines TRBV18 with TRBJ2-1; TRBD1 aligns across 7 bases. The V gene end was trimmed by 6 bases and the J gene end by 4 bases; junction bases not matched to a gene: 9. From germline, CDR1 is KGHSH and CDR2 LQKENI. The CDR3 contains 15 residues. The chain's CDR3 is CASSRRQGVYNEQFF. As DNA, the CDR3 is TGTGCCAGCTCGCGGCGACAGGGCGTGTACAATGAGCAGTTCTTC. Variable domain in full (rest from reference TRBV18 and TRBJ2-1): NAGVMQNPRHLVRRRGQEARLRCSPMKGHSHVYWYRQLPEEGLKFMVYLQKENIIDESGMPKERFSAEFPKEGPSILRIQQVVRGDSAAYFCASSRRQGVYNEQFFGPGTRLTVL.

This clone has just a few counts. V is TRBV30 and J is TRBJ1-3; D is ambiguous. From germline, CDR1 is GTSNPN and CDR2 SVGIG (reference sequence). The CDR3 totals 13 residues. Trimming stripped 2 bases from V and 3 bases from J, with 8 bases between. CDR3 nucleotides: TGTGCCTGGAGTCTGGAGGATGGAAACACCATATATTTT. Translating it yields CAWSLEDGNTIYF.

The chain joins TRBV7-9 to TRBJ2-1; 10 positions agree with TRBD2. V shed 8 bases, J shed 6 bases, and the junction held 19 bases outside the gene matches. The germline CDR1 and CDR2 sequences are SEHNR and FQNEAQ (reference sequence). CDR3 length: 18 amino acids. The CDR3 loop reads CASRSSFIAGGPVNEQFF. The CDR3, as DNA: TGTGCCAGCCGCTCGTCCTTCATAGCGGGAGGCCCGGTCAATGAGCAGTTCTTC.

The V call is TRBV4-1, the J call TRBJ2-1, with 7 bases matching TRBD1. The CDR3 runs to 16 residues. J was trimmed by 6 bases and V by 3 bases; bases with no gene match: 11. Per the germline V gene, CDR1 is MGHRA and CDR2 is YSYEKL. The CDR3 nucleotides read TGCGCCAGCAGCCACCCCGGGACAGTCCTTACCAATGAGCAGTTCTTC. Encoded protein: CASSHPGTVLTNEQFF.

The chain recombines TRBV25-1 with TRBJ1-1; TRBD1 might be the D (5 bases). V gave up 4 bases and J gave up 0 bases, with 21 bases separating them. Germline V gene data show CDR1 as MGHDK and CDR2 as SYGVNS. The CDR3 has 18 amino acids. CDR3 DNA: TGTGCCAGCAGTGCCCTCCCGGGTGACAGAGGGTTGAACACTGAAGCTTTCTTT. The encoded protein is CASSALPGDRGLNTEAFF.

The chain joins TRBV6-1 to TRBJ2-7; unclear D gene. The CDR3 is 12 residues long. V lost 6 bases, J lost 6 bases, and 12 bases lay in between. The V gene's germline CDR1 is MNHNS and CDR2 SASEGT. This chain's CDR3 is CASRPTGSEQYF. As DNA, the CDR3 is TGTGCCAGCAGGCCGACTGGCTCCGAGCAGTACTTC.

The gene calls are TRBV7-8 and TRBJ2-3, with D perhaps being TRBD1 or TRBD2 (6 bases each). Trimming left V 5 bases short and J 4 bases short, with 22 bases between. The CDR3 runs to 17 residues. CDR1 is SGHVS, CDR2 FQNEAQ, per germline. CDR3 residues: CASSLPPSARGADTQYF. The CDR3 nucleotides are TGTGCCAGCAGCCTCCCTCCAAGCGCGAGGGGGGCAGATACGCAGTATTTT.

This clone showed up just a few times. The V and J genes are TRBV4-1 and TRBJ1-1; no firm D call. The germline V gene has CDR1 MGHRA and CDR2 YSYEKL. V was cut by 4 bases and J by 6 bases, with 15 bases left in between. The CDR3 has 14 amino acids. The CDR3 nucleotides read TGCGCCAGCAGCCTGGGTCCCGAGGGCGCTGAAGCTTTCTTT. Amino acid sequence: CASSLGPEGAEAFF.

V and J are TRBV7-2 and TRBJ2-7; tentative D call: TRBD2 (5 bases). The V gene lost 5 bases and the J gene lost 1 base, with 12 bases spanning the gap. The CDR3 length is 14 residues. Germline-derived CDR1 and CDR2 are SGHTA and FQGNSA. The CDR3 sequence is CASSVTSISYEQYF. The CDR3 DNA sequence: TGTGCCAGCAGCGTCACTAGTATTTCCTACGAGCAGTACTTC.

The chain joins TRBV18 to TRBJ1-2; 7 nucleotides line up with TRBD1. This CDR3 region has 14 residues. Germline V gives CDR1 KGHSH, CDR2 LQKENI. V lost 0 bases to trimming and J lost 4 bases; unmatched junction nucleotides: 2. CDR3 protein: CASSPPGQIYGYTF. The CDR3 nucleotides are TGTGCCAGCTCACCACCGGGACAGATCTATGGCTACACCTTC.

This chain joins TRBV6-5 and TRBJ2-7, with D tentatively TRBD1 (5 bases). Between the trimmed V and J ends, which lost 0 bases and 4 bases, there was a span of 7 bases. Germline V gene sequence: CDR1 MNHEY, CDR2 SVGAGI. This CDR3 contains 13 residues. In DNA form, the CDR3 reads TGTGCCAGCAGTTACTCGGCAGGGTACGAGCAGTACTTC. Protein sequence: CASSYSAGYEQYF.

The chain carries TRBV27 and TRBJ2-7; 8 bases map to TRBD2. Germline CDR1 and CDR2: MNHEY and SMNVEV (reference sequence). This CDR3 comprises 14 residues. J gave up 4 bases and V 4 bases, and 6 bases lay outside the gene matches. The CDR3 loop is CASSWAGGPYEQYF. Written as DNA, the CDR3 is TGTGCCAGCAGTTGGGCGGGAGGCCCGTACGAGCAGTACTTC.

V usage is TRBV25-1 and J usage is TRBJ2-5, with D possibly being TRBD2 (6 bases). V was clipped by 7 bases and J by 5 bases, with 20 bases between them. This CDR3 contains 15 residues. Germline loops: CDR1 MGHDK, CDR2 SYGVNS. This CDR3 reads CASTGGVGSGETQYF. CDR3 DNA: TGTGCCAGCACCGGAGGGGTTGGGAGTGGGGAGACCCAGTACTTC.